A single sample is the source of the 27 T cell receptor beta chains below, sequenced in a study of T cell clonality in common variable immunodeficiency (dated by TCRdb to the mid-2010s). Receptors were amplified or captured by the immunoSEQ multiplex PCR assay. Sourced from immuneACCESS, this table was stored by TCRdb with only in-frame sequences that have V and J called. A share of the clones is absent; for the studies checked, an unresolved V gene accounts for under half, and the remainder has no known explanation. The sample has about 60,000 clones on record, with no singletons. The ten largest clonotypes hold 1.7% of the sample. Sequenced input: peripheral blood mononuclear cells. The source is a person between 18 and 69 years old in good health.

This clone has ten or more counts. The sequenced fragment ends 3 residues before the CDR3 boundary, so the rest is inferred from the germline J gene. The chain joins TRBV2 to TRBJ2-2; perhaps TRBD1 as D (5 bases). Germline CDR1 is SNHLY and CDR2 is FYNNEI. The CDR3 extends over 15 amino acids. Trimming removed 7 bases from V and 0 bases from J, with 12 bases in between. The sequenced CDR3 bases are TGTGCCAGCATCTCGATAGGGGCGAACACCGGGGAG. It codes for CASISIGANTGE. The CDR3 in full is CASISIGANTGELFF.

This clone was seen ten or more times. CDR3 DNA, as far as it was read: TGTGCCAGCAGTGAGATCGTAGGGCTGCTAAACACC. It specifies CASSEIVGLLNT. The entire CDR3 sequence reads CASSEIVGLLNTIYF. This rearrangement joins TRBV6-1 to TRBJ1-3, with no clear D. The CDR3 extends 3 residues past the end of the read, so its final part is completed from the germline J gene. The V and J ends lost 3 bases and 6 bases respectively, with 15 bases between them. Germline CDR1 reads MNHNS; CDR2 reads SASEGT. The CDR3 is 15 residues long.

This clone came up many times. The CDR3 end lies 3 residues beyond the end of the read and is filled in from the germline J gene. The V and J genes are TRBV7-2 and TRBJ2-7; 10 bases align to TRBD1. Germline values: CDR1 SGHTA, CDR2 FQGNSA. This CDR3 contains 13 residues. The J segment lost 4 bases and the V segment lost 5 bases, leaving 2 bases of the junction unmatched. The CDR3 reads CASSRTGGYEQYF. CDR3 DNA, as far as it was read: TGTGCCAGCAGCAGGACAGGGGGGTACGAG.

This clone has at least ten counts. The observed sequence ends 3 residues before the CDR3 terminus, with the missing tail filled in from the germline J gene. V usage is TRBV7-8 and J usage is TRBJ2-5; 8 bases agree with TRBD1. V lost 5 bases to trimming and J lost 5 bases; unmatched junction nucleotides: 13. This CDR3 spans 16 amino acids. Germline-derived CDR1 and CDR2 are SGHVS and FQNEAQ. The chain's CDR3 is CASSLYGQGNWETQYF. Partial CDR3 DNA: TGTGCCAGCAGCCTTTACGGACAGGGAAACTGGGAGACC.

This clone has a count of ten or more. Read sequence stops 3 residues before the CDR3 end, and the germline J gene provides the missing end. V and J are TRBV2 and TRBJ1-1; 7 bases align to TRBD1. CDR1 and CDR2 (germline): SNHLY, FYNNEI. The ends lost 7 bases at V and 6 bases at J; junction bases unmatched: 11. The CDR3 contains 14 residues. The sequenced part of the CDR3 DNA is TGTGCCAGCACCCGAAGACAGGGAGGAGCTGAA. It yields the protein CASTRRQGGAE. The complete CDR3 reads CASTRRQGGAEAFF.

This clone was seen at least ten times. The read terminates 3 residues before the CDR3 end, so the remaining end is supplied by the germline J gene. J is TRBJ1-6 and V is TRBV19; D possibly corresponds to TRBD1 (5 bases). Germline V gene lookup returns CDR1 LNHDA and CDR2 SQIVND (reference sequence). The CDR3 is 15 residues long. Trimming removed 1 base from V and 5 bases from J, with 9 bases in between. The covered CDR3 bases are TGTGCCAGTAGTATAGGAAGGACAAATAATTCACCC. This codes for CASSIGRTNNSP. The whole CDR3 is CASSIGRTNNSPLHF.

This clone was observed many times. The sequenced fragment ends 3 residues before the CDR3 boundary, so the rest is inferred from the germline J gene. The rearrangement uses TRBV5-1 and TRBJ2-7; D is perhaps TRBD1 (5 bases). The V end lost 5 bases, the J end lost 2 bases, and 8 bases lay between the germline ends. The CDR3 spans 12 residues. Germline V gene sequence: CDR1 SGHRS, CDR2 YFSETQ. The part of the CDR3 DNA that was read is TGCGCCAGCAGTGAAGGGGCCTACGAG. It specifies CASSEGAYE. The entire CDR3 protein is CASSEGAYEQYF.

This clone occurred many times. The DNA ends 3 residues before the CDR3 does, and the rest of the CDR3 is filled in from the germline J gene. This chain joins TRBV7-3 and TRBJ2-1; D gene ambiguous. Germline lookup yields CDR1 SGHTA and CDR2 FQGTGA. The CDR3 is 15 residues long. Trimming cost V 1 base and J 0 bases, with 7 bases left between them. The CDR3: CASSLSISSYNEQFF. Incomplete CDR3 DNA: TGTGCCAGCAGCTTAAGCATTAGCTCCTACAATGAG.

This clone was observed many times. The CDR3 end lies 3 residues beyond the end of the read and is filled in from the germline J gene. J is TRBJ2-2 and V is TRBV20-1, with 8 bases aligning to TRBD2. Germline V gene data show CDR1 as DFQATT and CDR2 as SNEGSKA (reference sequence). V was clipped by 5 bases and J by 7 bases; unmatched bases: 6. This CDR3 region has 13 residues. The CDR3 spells CSAPGGANGELFF. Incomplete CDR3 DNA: TGCAGTGCTCCGGGGGGGGCCAACGGGGAG.

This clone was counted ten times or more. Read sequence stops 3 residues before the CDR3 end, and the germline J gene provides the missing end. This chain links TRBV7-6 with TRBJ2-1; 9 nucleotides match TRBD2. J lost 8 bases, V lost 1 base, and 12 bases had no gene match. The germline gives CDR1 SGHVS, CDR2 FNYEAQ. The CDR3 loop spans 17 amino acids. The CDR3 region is CASSLETWLAGKYEQFF. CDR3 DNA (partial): TGTGCCAGCAGCTTAGAAACGTGGCTAGCGGGGAAGTATGAG.

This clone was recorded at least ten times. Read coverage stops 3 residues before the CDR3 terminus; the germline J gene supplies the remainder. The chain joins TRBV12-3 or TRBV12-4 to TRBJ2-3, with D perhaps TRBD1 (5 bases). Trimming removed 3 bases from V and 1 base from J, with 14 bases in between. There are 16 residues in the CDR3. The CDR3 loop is CASSLGLRRGTDTQYF. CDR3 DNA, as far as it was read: TGTGCCAGCAGTTTGGGGCTGAGACGTGGCACAGATACG.

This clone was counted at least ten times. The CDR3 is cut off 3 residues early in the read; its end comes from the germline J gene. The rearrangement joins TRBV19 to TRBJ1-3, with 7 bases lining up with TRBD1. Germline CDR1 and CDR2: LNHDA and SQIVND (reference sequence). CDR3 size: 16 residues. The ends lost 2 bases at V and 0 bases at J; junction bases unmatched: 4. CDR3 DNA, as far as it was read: TGTGCCAGTAGTATACGTCGGACAGGCTCTGGAAACACC. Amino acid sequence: CASSIRRTGSGNT. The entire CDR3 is CASSIRRTGSGNTIYF.

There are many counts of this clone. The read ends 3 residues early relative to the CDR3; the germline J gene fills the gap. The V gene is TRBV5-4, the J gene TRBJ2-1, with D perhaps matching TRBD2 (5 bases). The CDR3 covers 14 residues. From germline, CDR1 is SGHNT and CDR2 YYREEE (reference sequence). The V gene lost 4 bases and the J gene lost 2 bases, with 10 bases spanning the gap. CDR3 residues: CASSPSGPYNEQFF. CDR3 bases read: TGTGCCAGCAGCCCAAGCGGCCCCTACAATGAG.

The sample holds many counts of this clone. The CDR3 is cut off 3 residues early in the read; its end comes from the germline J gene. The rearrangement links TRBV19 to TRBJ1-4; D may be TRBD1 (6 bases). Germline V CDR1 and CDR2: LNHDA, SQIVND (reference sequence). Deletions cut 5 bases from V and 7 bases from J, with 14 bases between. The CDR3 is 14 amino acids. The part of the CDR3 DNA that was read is TGTGCCAGTAGTGGACAGTTATTCGGTGAAAAA. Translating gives CASSGQLFGEK. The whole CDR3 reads CASSGQLFGEKLFF. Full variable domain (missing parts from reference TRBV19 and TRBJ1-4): DGGITQSPKYLFRKEGQNVTLSCEQNLNHDAMYWYRQDPGQGLRLIYYSQIVNDFQKGDIAEGYSVSREKKESFPLTVTSAQKNPTAFYLCASSGQLFGEKLFFGSGTQLSVL.

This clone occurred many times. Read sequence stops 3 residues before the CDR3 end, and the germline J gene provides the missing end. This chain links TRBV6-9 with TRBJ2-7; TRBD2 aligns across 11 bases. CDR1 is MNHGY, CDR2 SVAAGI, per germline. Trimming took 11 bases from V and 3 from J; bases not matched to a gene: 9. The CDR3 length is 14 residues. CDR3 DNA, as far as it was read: TGTGCCGACACACCTAGCGGGAGGAACTACGAG. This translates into CADTPSGRNYE. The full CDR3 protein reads CADTPSGRNYEQYF.

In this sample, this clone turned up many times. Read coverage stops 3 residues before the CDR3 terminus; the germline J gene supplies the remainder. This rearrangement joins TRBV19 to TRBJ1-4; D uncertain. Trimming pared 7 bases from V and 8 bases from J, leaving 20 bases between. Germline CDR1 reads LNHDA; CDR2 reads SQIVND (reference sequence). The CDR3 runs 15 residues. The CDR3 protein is CASTGFGGMGEKLFF. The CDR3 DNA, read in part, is TGTGCCAGTACCGGTTTCGGCGGGATGGGGGAAAAA. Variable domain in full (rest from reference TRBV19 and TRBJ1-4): DGGITQSPKYLFRKEGQNVTLSCEQNLNHDAMYWYRQDPGQGLRLIYYSQIVNDFQKGDIAEGYSVSREKKESFPLTVTSAQKNPTAFYLCASTGFGGMGEKLFFGSGTQLSVL.

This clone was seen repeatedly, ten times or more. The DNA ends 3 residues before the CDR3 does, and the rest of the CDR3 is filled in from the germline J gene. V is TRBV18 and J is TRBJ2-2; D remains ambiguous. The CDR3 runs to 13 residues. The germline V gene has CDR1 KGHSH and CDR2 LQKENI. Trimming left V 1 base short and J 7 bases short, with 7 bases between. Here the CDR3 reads CASSPLPGGELFF. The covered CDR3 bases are TGTGCCAGCTCACCACTCCCCGGCGGGGAG.

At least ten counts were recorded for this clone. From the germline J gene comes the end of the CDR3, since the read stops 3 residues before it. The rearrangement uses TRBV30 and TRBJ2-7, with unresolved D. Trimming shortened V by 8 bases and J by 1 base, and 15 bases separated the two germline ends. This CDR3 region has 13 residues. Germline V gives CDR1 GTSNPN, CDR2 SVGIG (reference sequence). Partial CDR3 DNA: TGTGCCGGTTCGAGACTTCCGTCCTACGAG. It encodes CAGSRLPSYE. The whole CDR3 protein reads CAGSRLPSYEQYF.

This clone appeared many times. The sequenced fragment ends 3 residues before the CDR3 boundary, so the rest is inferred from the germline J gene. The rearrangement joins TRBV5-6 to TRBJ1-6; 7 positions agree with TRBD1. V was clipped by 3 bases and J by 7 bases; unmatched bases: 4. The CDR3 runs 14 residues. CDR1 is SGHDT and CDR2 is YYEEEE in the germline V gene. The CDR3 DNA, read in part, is TGTGCCAGCAGCTCAGACAGGGAGAATTCACCC. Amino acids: CASSSDRENSP. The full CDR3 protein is CASSSDRENSPLHF.

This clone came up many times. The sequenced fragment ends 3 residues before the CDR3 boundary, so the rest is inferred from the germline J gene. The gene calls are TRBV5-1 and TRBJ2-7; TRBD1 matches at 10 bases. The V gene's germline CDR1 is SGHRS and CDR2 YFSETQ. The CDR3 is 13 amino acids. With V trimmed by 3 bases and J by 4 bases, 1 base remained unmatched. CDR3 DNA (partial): TGCGCCAGCAGCTGGGACAGGGGATACGAG. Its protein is CASSWDRGYE. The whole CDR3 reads CASSWDRGYEQYF.

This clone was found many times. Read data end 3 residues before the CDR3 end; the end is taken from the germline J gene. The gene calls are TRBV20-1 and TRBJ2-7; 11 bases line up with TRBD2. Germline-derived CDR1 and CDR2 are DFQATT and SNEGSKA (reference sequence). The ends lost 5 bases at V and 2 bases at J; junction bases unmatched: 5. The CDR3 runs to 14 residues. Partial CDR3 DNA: TGCAGTGCTCAGACTAGCGGGACTACCTACGAG. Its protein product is CSAQTSGTTYE. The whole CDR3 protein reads CSAQTSGTTYEQYF.

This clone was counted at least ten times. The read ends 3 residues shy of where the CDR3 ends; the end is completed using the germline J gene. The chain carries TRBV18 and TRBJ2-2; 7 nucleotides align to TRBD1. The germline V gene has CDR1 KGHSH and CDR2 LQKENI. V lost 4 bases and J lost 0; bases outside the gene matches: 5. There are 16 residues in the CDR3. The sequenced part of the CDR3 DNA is TGTGCCAGCTCACTGAACACAGGGGCGAACACCGGGGAG. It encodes CASSLNTGANTGE. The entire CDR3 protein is CASSLNTGANTGELFF.

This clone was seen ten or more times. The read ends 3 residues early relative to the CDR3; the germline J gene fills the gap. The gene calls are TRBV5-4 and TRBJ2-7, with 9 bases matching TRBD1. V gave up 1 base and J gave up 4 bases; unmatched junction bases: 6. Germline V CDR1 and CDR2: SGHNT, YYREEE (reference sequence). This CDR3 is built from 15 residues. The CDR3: CASSLITGGHYEQYF. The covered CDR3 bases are TGTGCCAGCAGCTTGATCACAGGGGGCCATTACGAG.

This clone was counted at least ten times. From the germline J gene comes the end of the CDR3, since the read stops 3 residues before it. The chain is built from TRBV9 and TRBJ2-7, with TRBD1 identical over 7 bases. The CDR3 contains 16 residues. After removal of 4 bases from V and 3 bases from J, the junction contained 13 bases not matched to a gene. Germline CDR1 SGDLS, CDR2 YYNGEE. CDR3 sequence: CASSLNHGQAVYEQYF. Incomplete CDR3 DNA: TGTGCCAGCAGCCTAAACCATGGACAGGCAGTCTACGAG.

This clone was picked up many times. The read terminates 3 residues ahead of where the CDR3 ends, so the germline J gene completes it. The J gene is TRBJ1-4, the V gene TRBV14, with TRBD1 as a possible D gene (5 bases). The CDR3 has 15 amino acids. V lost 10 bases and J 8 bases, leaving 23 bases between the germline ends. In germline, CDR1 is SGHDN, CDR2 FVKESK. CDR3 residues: CATPNRGVGREKLFF. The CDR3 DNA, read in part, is TGTGCCACCCCTAACCGGGGGGTCGGTCGGGAAAAA.

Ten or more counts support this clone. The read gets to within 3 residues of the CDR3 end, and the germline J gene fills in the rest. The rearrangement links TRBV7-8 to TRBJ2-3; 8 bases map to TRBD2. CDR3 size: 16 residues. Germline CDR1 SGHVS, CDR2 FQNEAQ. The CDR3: CASSQVTGGAPATQYF. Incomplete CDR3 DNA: TGTGCCAGCAGCCAAGTGACGGGGGGGGCCCCCGCGACG. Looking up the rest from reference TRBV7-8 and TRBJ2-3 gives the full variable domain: GAGVSQSPRYKVAKRGQDVALRCDPISGHVSLFWYQQALGQGPEFLTYFQNEAQLDKSGLPSDRFFAERPEGSVSTLKIQRTQQEDSAVYLCASSQVTGGAPATQYFGPGTRLTVL.

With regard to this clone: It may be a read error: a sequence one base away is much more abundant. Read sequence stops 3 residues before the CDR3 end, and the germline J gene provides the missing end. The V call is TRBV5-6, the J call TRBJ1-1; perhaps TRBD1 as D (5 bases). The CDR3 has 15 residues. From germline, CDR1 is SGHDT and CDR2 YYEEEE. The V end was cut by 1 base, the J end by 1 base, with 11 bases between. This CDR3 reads CASSLFRAENTEAFF. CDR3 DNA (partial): TGTGCCAGCAGCTTGTTCAGGGCAGAGAACACTGAA.